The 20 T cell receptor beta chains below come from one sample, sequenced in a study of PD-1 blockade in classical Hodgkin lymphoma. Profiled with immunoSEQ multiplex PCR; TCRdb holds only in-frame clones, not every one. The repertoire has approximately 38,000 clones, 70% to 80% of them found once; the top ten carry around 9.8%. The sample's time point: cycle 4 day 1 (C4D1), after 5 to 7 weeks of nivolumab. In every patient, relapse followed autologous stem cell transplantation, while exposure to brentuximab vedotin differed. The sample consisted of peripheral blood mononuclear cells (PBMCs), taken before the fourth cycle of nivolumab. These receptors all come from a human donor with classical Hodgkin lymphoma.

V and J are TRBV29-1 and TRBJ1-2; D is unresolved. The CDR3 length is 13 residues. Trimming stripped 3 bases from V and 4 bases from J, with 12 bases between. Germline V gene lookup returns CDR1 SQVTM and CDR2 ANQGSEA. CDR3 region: CSVDLRSFYGYTF. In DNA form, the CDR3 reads TGCAGCGTTGATCTCCGGTCCTTCTATGGCTACACCTTC. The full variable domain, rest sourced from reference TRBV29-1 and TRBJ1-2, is SAVISQKPSRDICQRGTSLTIQCQVDSQVTMMFWYRQQPGQSLTLIATANQGSEATYESGFVIDKFPISRPNLTFSTLTVSNMSPEDSSIYLCSVDLRSFYGYTFGSGTRLTVV.

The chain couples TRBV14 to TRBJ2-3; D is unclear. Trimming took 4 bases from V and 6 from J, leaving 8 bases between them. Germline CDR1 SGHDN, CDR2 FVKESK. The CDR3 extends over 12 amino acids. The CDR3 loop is CASSPFADTQYF. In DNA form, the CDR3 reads TGTGCCAGCAGCCCGTTCGCGGATACGCAGTATTTT. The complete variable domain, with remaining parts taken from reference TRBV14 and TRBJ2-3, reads EAGVTQFPSHSVIEKGQTVTLRCDPISGHDNLYWYRRVMGKEIKFLLHFVKESKQDESGMPNNRFLAERTGGTYSTLKVQPAELEDSGVYFCASSPFADTQYFGPGTRLTVL.

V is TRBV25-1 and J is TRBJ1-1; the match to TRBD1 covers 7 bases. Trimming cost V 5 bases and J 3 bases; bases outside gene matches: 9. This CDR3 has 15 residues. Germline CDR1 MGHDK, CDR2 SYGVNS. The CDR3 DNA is TGTGCCAGCAGTCCACCGAACAGGGGAGACACTGAAGCTTTCTTT. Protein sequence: CASSPPNRGDTEAFF.

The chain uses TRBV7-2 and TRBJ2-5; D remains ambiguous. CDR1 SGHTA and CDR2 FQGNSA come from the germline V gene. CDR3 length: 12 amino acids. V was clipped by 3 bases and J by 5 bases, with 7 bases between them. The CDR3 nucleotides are TGTGCCAGCAGCTTTAGAGAGGAGACCCAGTACTTC. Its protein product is CASSFREETQYF. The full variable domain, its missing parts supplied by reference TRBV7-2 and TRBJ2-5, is GAGVSQSPSNKVTEKGKDVELRCDPISGHTALYWYRQSLGQGLEFLIYFQGNSAPDKSGLPSDRFSAERTGGSVSTLTIQRTQQEDSAVYLCASSFREETQYFGPGTRLLVL.

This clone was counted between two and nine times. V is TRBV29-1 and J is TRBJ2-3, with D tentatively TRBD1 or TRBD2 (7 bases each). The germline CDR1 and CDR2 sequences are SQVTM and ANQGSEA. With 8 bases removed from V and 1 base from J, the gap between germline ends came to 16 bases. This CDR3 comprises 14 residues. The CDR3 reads CSHNRGGGTDTQYF. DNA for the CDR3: TGCAGCCATAACAGGGGAGGGGGCACAGATACGCAGTATTTT.

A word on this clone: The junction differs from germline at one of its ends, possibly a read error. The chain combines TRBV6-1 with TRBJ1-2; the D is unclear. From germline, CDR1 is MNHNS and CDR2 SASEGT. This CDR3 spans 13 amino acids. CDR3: CASSEARDYGYTF. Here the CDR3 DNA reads TGTGCCAGCAGCGAAGCTCGCGACTATGGCTACACCTTC.

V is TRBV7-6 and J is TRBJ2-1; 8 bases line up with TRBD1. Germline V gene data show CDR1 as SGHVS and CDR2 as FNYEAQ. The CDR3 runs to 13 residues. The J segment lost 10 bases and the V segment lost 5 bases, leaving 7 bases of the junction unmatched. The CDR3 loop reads CASSMGQATEQFF. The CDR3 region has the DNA TGTGCCAGCAGCATGGGACAGGCCACCGAGCAGTTCTTC.

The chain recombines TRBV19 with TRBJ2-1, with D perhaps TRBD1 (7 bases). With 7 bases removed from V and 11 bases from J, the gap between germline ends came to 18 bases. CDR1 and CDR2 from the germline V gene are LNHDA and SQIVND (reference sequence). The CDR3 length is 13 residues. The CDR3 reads CASKDRVGGKQFF. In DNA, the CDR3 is TGTGCCAGTAAAGACAGGGTGGGAGGCAAGCAGTTCTTC.

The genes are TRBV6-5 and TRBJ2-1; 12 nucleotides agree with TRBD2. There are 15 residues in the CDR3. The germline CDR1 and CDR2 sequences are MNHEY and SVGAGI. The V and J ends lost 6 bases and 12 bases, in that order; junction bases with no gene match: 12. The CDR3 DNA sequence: TGTGCCAGCAGACAACTAGCGGGGGGTCCACAGGGGCAGTTCTTC. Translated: CASRQLAGGPQGQFF.

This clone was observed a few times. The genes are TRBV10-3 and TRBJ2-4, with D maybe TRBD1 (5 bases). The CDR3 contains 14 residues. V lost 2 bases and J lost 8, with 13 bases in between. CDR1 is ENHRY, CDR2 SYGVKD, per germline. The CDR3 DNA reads TGTGCCATCAGTGAGCCCAGGGCTGCGGACATTCAGTACTTC. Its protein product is CAISEPRAADIQYF.

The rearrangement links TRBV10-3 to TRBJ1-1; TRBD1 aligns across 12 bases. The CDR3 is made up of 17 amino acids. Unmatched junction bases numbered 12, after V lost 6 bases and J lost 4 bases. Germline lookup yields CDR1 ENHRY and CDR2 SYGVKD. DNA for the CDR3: TGTGCCATCAGGACCGGGACAGGGGGCGAACGGGGCACTGAAGCTTTCTTT. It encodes CAIRTGTGGERGTEAFF.

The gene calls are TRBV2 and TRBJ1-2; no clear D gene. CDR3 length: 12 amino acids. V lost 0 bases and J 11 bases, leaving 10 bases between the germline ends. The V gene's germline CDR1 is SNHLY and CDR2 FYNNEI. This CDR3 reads CASSEAREMYTF. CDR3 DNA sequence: TGTGCCAGCAGTGAAGCTCGGGAAATGTACACCTTC. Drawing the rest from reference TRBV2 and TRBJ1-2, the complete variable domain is EPEVTQTPSHQVTQMGQEVILRCVPISNHLYFYWYRQILGQKVEFLVSFYNNEISEKSEIFDDQFSVERPDGSNFTLKIRSTKLEDSAMYFCASSEAREMYTFGSGTRLTVV.

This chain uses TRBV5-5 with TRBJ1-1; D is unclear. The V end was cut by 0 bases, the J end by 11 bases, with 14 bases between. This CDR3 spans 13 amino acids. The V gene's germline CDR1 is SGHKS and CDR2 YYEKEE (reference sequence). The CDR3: CASSLGVLNDAFF. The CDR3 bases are TGTGCCAGCAGCTTGGGGGTCCTAAACGACGCTTTCTTT. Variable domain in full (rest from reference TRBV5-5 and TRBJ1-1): DAGVTQSPTHLIKTRGQQVTLRCSPISGHKSVSWYQQVLGQGPQFIFQYYEKEERGRGNFPDRFSARQFPNYSSELNVNALLLGDSALYLCASSLGVLNDAFFGQGTRLTVV.

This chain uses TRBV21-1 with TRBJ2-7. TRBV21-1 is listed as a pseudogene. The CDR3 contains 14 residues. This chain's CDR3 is CASSHPGLAYEQYF. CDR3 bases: TGTGCCAGCAGCCATCCGGGGCTAGCCTACGAGCAGTACTTC.

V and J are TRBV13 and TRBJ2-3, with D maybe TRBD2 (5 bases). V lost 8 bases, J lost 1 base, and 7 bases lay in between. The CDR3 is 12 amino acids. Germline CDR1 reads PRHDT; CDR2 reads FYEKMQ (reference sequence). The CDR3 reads CASGRGTDTQYF. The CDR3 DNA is TGTGCCAGCGGGCGGGGCACAGATACGCAGTATTTT.

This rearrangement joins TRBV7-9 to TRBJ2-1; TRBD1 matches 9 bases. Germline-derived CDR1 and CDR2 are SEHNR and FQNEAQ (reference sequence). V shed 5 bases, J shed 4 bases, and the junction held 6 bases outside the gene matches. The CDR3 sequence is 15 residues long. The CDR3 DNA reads TGTGCCAGCAGCGCCCGGGACAGGGCATACAATGAGCAGTTCTTC. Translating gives CASSARDRAYNEQFF.

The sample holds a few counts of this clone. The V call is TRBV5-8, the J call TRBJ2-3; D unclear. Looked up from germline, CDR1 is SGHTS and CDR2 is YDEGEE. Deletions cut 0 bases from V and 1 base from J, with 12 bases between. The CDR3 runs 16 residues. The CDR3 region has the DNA TGTGCCAGCAGCTTGGCCGCAGGCCTGGGCACAGATACGCAGTATTTT. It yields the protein CASSLAAGLGTDTQYF. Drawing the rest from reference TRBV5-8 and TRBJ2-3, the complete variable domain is EAGVTQSPTHLIKTRGQQATLRCSPISGHTSVYWYQQALGLGLQFLLWYDEGEERNRGNFPPRFSGRQFPNYSSELNVNALELEDSALYLCASSLAAGLGTDTQYFGPGTRLTVL.

The CDR3 sequence is CASSELGPTSREKLFF. The CDR3 DNA reads as TGTGCCAGCAGTGAATTAGGCCCTACCTCGCGGGAAAAACTGTTTTTT. J is TRBJ1-4 and V is TRBV6-1, with no clear D. Per germline, CDR1 MNHNS and CDR2 SASEGT. V lost 2 bases and J 8 bases, leaving 18 bases between the germline ends. CDR3 length: 16 amino acids.

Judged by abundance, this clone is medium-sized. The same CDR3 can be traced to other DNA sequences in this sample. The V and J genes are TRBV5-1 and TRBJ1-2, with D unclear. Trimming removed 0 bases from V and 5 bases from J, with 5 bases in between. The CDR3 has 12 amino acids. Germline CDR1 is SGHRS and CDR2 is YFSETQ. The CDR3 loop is CASSLEGYGYTF. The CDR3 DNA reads TGCGCCAGCAGCTTGGAAGGTTATGGCTACACCTTC. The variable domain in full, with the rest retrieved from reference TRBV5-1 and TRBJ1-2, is KAGVTQTPRYLIKTRGQQVTLSCSPISGHRSVSWYQQTPGQGLQFLFEYFSETQRNKGNFPGRFSGRQFSNSRSEMNVSTLELGDSALYLCASSLEGYGYTFGSGTRLTVV.

The chain's CDR3 is CASTGQGDNSPLHF. The CDR3 nucleotides read TGTGCCAGCACGGGACAGGGTGATAATTCACCCCTCCACTTT. This rearrangement joins TRBV28 to TRBJ1-6; 9 nucleotides agree with TRBD1. The CDR3 contains 14 residues. V gave up 7 bases and J gave up 5 bases; unmatched junction bases: 3. Germline assignment: CDR1 MDHEN and CDR2 SYDVKM.